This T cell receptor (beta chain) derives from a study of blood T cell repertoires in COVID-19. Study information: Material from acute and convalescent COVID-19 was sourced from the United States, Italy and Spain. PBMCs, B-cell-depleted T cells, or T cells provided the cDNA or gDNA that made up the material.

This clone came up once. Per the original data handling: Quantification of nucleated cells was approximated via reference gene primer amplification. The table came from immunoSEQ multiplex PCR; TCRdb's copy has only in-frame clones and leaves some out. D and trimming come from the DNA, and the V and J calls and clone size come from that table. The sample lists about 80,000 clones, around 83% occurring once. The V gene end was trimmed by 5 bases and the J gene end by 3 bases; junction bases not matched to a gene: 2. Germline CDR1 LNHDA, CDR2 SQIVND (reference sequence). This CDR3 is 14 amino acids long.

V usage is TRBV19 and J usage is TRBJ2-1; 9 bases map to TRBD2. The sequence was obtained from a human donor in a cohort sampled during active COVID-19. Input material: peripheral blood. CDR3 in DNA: TGTGCCAGTAGTCGCGGGAGGGGCTACAATGAGCAGTTCTTC. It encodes CASSRGRGYNEQFF.